The sample holds many counts of the clone carrying this T cell receptor (beta chain). Its target is unknown. This entry belongs to a study of neurological immune-mediated disorders. The study, taken as a whole, reports: The expanded clones of different subjects shared no CDR3 amino acid sequences (suggesting private repertoires in all groups). Expansion of TCR clones was greatest in HTLV-1-associated myelopathy and smallest in multiple sclerosis, where it fell below that of healthy controls.

The CDR3 is 11 residues long. Between the trimmed V and J ends, which lost 5 bases and 10 bases, there was a span of 14 bases. Germline V CDR1 and CDR2: DFQATT, SNEGSKA (reference sequence). Each TCR transcript was tagged with a 10-nucleotide random UMI during 5'RACE. Sequencing runs each generated in excess of 160 million TCR-beta sequences derived from 15-18 subjects. TCRdb re-called the 5' RACE reads with MiXCR, one entry per CDR3 protein. The sample has about 45,000 distinct CDR3 sequences; roughly 14% are singletons. Time point noted: longitudinal time-point 3. This clonotype was sampled from a man aged 25-45 years in good health. Sequencing was done on a sample of PBMCs. J is TRBJ2-5 and V is TRBV20-1, with D uncertain. CDR3: CSAFPSAHQYF. The CDR3 DNA reads TGCAGTGCTTTCCCCTCGGCGCACCAGTACTTC.